The clone carrying this T cell receptor (beta chain) was recorded a few times. The target antigen is unknown. Patients aged 18 to 65 with hyperthyroidism were newly diagnosed, with duration under 2 months. V lost 5 bases, J lost 6 bases, and 19 bases lay in between. The CDR3 spans 15 residues. The V gene's germline CDR1 is SGHAT and CDR2 FQNNGV. The data derive from a study of T cells in Graves' hyperthyroidism and ophthalmopathy. General study results and limits: Most thyroid clonotypes with frequency above 0.001 were detected in blood.

TCR beta CDR3 regions were amplified from RNA transcripts. An initial round of RT-PCR targeting the TCR CDR3 relied on the HTBI primer set. Each CDR3 protein gets one entry after TCRdb re-called the multiplex PCR reads with MiXCR. The sample holds about 560,000 distinct CDR3 sequences, 16% seen once. V gene TRBV11-2 combines with J gene TRBJ1-2; weak D call: TRBD1 (5 bases). The source is a woman aged 18 to 35 with Graves' hyperthyroidism. The material sequenced was blood. The CDR3 loop is CASSTTGTGWDGYTF. The CDR3 bases are TGTGCCAGCAGCACCACCGGGACGGGTTGGGATGGCTACACCTTC.